The rows below give T cell receptor beta chains drawn from one sample of a study of T cell responses to AZD1222 COVID-19 vaccine. Sequencing used immunoSEQ multiplex PCR; TCRdb keeps in-frame clones, though not all of them. The data contain approximately 64,000 clones, roughly 84% of them singletons. Sequencing used peripheral blood, obtained on day 0 of AZD1222 vaccination. These receptors all stem from an adult in good health. CDR3s include the opening cysteine and the closing phenylalanine or tryptophan. Each record gives: V gene, J gene, CDR3 protein.

TRBV9	TRBJ2-3	CASSVAQDTQYF
TRBV27	TRBJ2-1	CASSSILDPNFNEQFF
TRBV18	TRBJ2-2	CASSPLNSGELFF
TRBV12-5	TRBJ2-3	CASGPDGGGSDTQYF
TRBV24-1	TRBJ1-4	CATSDTGINEKLFF
TRBV10-3	TRBJ2-3	CAISRSGFKLTDTQYF
TRBV3-1/TRBV3-2	TRBJ1-1	CASSQLQEAFF
TRBV3-1/TRBV3-2	TRBJ1-1	CASSPYQRQGSTEAFF
TRBV16	TRBJ1-2	CASSQSWQGYGYTF
TRBV7-3	TRBJ2-1	CASVLAGGYGEQFF
TRBV11-2	TRBJ2-5	CASSLDRYGGARETQYF
TRBV5-1	TRBJ2-3	CASSSQPSGGADTQYF
TRBV13	TRBJ2-7	CASSLRWAYEQYF
TRBV30	TRBJ2-6	CACPHFSGANVLTF
TRBV30	TRBJ2-4	CAWSAPGLAGGRVIQYF
TRBV19	TRBJ1-2	CASSEDNYGYTF
TRBV6-1	TRBJ1-6	CASSEGYSPLHF
TRBV3-1/TRBV3-2	TRBJ1-2	CASSQETYGYTF
TRBV2	TRBJ1-1	CASSELQGWTEAFF
TRBV4-3	TRBJ2-6	CASSQVYSGANVLTF
TRBV2	TRBJ1-5	CASSAGFGQPQHF
TRBV28	TRBJ1-1	CASTVWANTEAFF
TRBV18	TRBJ2-7	CASSPLRRGEQYF
TRBV4-1	TRBJ1-4	CASSQARRATNEKLFF
TRBV6-1	TRBJ1-2	CASSERRDSYGYTF
TRBV18	TRBJ1-1	CASSRVRDTEAFF
TRBV6-4	TRBJ2-2	CASRQESWATGELFF
TRBV4-1	TRBJ2-7	CASSQAMLGERQYF
TRBV4-1	TRBJ1-1	CASSRGTGDYRTEAFF
TRBV5-1	TRBJ1-3	CASSLVTGYGNTIYF
TRBV11-2	TRBJ2-1	CASSFGGSSYNEQFF
TRBV18	TRBJ2-3	CASSPSPPGTTDTQYF
TRBV5-1	TRBJ2-7	CASSPQGGATYEQYF
TRBV19	TRBJ2-3	CASTPRGPDTDTQYF
TRBV27	TRBJ2-1	CASSMGGIPNNEQFF
TRBV19	TRBJ2-7	CASSFSGQNLYEQYF
TRBV4-3	TRBJ1-2	CASSQGVGGGYTF
TRBV18	TRBJ2-2	CASSPPVQRAGELFF
TRBV28	TRBJ1-2	CASSLGPGNYGYTF
TRBV5-1	TRBJ1-2	CASSLTQEPYGYTF
TRBV6-6	TRBJ1-3	CASSRALRSSGNTIYF
TRBV14	TRBJ1-5	CASSQDMGRHPRIGNQPQHF
TRBV10-1	TRBJ2-2	CASSPGDANTGELFF
TRBV6-6	TRBJ2-7	CASSPGGSVYEQYF
TRBV19	TRBJ1-2	CATLGTIGYTF
TRBV6-5	TRBJ1-1	CASSYSPGGYAEAFF
TRBV6-6	TRBJ1-1	CASTGDPPMNTEAFF
TRBV13	TRBJ2-1	CASSLEAVSRGNEQFF
TRBV4-3	TRBJ1-2	CASSQDLGQGYGYTF
TRBV28	TRBJ1-5	CASSTAVGSNQPQHF
TRBV6-5	TRBJ2-3	CASMPGLEGGDTQYF
TRBV27	TRBJ1-2	CASRRTGYYGYTF
TRBV28	TRBJ1-1	CASPPPRGRPSEAFF